Shown below are 27 T cell receptor beta chains from a single sample sequenced in a study of T cells in women clearing cervical HPV infection (dated by TCRdb to the late 2010s). The receptor library was made with the immunoSEQ multiplex PCR assay. TCRdb holds this immuneACCESS table with in-frame rearrangements only. Some clones are missing; in checked studies, unresolved V genes explain under half, and the rest has no known cause. The sample's clone listing holds 45,000 to 55,000 clones. The ten top clones hold around 1.6% of the sample. The sequenced sample consisted of blood buffy coat. The receptors here all came from a woman aged 18 to 75 with a cervical HPV16 infection that either progressed to CIN3+ or cleared (not recorded which).

As for this clone: The CDR3 end lies 3 residues beyond the end of the read and is filled in from the germline J gene. The rearrangement links TRBV18 to TRBJ2-7, with a weak D call TRBD1 (5 bases). The CDR3 is made up of 13 amino acids. V was shortened by 3 bases and J by 2 bases, with 8 bases between the two germline ends. Looked up from germline, CDR1 is KGHSH and CDR2 is LQKENI. The sequenced CDR3 bases are TGTGCCAGCTCACCGACAGAGACCTACGAG. As protein: CASSPTETYE. The CDR3 in full is CASSPTETYEQYF.

Details on this clone: The DNA ends 3 residues before the CDR3 does, and the rest of the CDR3 is filled in from the germline J gene. The J gene is TRBJ2-1, the V gene TRBV12-3 or TRBV12-4; 8 nucleotides match TRBD2. With V trimmed by 0 bases and J by 8 bases, 9 bases remained unmatched. This CDR3 comprises 16 residues. Incomplete CDR3 DNA: TGTGCCAGCAGTTTAGCGATCGGGGGGGGTACGGATGAG. Amino acid sequence: CASSLAIGGGTDE. The whole CDR3 sequence reads CASSLAIGGGTDEQFF.

As regards this clone: The read gets to within 3 residues of the CDR3 end, and the germline J gene fills in the rest. The chain recombines TRBV5-6 with TRBJ1-1; no clear D. Germline assignment: CDR1 SGHDT and CDR2 YYEEEE. V was trimmed by 0 bases and J by 1 base, leaving 4 bases between them. This CDR3 has 13 amino acids. The CDR3 DNA, read in part, is TGTGCCAGCAGCTTGGCGGGGAACACTGAA. Residues: CASSLAGNTE. The entire CDR3 sequence reads CASSLAGNTEAFF.

Remarks on this clone: With the read ending 3 residues before the CDR3 end, the germline J gene is used to fill in that end. J is TRBJ2-3 and V is TRBV20-1, with D tentatively TRBD2 (5 bases). CDR1 is DFQATT, CDR2 SNEGSKA, per germline (reference sequence). CDR3 length: 10 amino acids. V was cut by 7 bases and J by 6 bases, with 8 bases left in between. The CDR3 sequence is CSVTMDTQYF. CDR3 bases read: TGCAGTGTGACTATGGATACG.

As for this clone: Read coverage stops 3 residues before the CDR3 terminus; the germline J gene supplies the remainder. The V gene is TRBV7-2, the J gene TRBJ2-7; tentative D call: TRBD1 (5 bases). Trimming removed 0 bases from V and 3 bases from J, with 9 bases in between. Per germline, CDR1 SGHTA and CDR2 FQGNSA. There are 14 residues in the CDR3. The CDR3 region is CASSLAARVYEQYF. CDR3 DNA (partial): TGTGCCAGCAGCTTAGCCGCCAGGGTCTACGAG.

CDR3: CASSPASGHSQYF. Partial CDR3 DNA: TGTGCCAGCAGCCCCGCCTCGGGACATTCT. The gene calls are TRBV7-9 and TRBJ2-4, with D possibly being TRBD1 (6 bases). The read comes to an end 3 residues before the CDR3 does, leaving the germline J gene to fill in the end. This CDR3 contains 13 residues. From germline, CDR1 is SEHNR and CDR2 FQNEAQ (reference sequence).

Points on this clone: The read halts 3 residues ahead of the CDR3 end, with the missing end drawn from the germline J gene. The gene calls are TRBV20-1 and TRBJ2-1; 7 bases align to TRBD2. J lost 0 bases, V lost 6 bases, and 11 bases had no gene match. Looked up from germline, CDR1 is DFQATT and CDR2 is SNEGSKA (reference sequence). The CDR3 length is 16 residues. The covered CDR3 bases are TGCAGTGCCAGGGACTACCGAGAGAGCTCCTACAATGAG. Residues: CSARDYRESSYNE. The entire CDR3 protein reads CSARDYRESSYNEQFF.

The CDR3 sequence: CASSQLGRGLSGANVLTF. The CDR3 DNA, read in part, is TGTGCCAGCAGCCAATTGGGGAGGGGCCTCTCTGGGGCCAACGTC. J is TRBJ2-6 and V is TRBV16; 7 nucleotides agree with TRBD2. The read ends 3 residues early relative to the CDR3; the germline J gene fills the gap. V lost 1 base to trimming and J lost 0 bases; unmatched junction nucleotides: 6. Germline V gene sequence: CDR1 KGHSY, CDR2 FQNENV. There are 18 residues in the CDR3.

As to this clone: The DNA ends 3 residues before the CDR3 does, and the rest of the CDR3 is filled in from the germline J gene. The chain uses TRBV5-1 and TRBJ1-4; TRBD1 aligns across 9 bases. V trimming: 4 bases; J trimming: 5 bases; junction bases outside the gene matches: 3. This CDR3 comprises 14 residues. Per germline, CDR1 SGHRS and CDR2 YFSETQ. CDR3 region: CASSLDRGNEKLFF. Partial CDR3 DNA: TGCGCCAGCAGCCTGGACAGGGGAAATGAAAAA. Looking up the rest from reference TRBV5-1 and TRBJ1-4 gives the full variable domain: KAGVTQTPRYLIKTRGQQVTLSCSPISGHRSVSWYQQTPGQGLQFLFEYFSETQRNKGNFPGRFSGRQFSNSRSEMNVSTLELGDSALYLCASSLDRGNEKLFFGSGTQLSVL.

About this clone: The CDR3 extends 3 residues past the end of the read, so its final part is completed from the germline J gene. The J gene is TRBJ2-5, the V gene TRBV10-1, with TRBD1 as a possible D gene (6 bases). The CDR3 runs to 15 residues. Trimming pared 2 bases from V and 4 bases from J, leaving 14 bases between. Germline V gene data show CDR1 as WNHNN and CDR2 as SYGVQD (reference sequence). The sequenced CDR3 bases are TGCGCCAGCAGTGAGACAACAGGGTTTGGAGAGACC. Amino acids: CASSETTGFGET. Given in full, the CDR3 is CASSETTGFGETQYF.

Of note for this clone: The read ends 3 residues before the CDR3 terminus; that terminus is restored from the germline J gene. J is TRBJ1-1 and V is TRBV11-2, with TRBD1 matching 9 bases. The CDR3 consists of 14 residues. Germline loops: CDR1 SGHAT, CDR2 FQNNGV. Trimming removed 3 bases from V and 6 bases from J; junction bases left unmatched: 5. CDR3 DNA (partial): TGTGCCAGCAGCTTGTACAGGGGGCGGTCTGAA. It yields the protein CASSLYRGRSE. The complete CDR3 reads CASSLYRGRSEAFF.

Of note for this clone: The CDR3 end lies 3 residues beyond the end of the read and is filled in from the germline J gene. This chain joins TRBV28 and TRBJ2-1; 12 nucleotides align to TRBD1. The V and J ends lost 6 bases and 9 bases, in that order; junction bases with no gene match: 9. This CDR3 spans 15 amino acids. Germline CDR1 and CDR2: MDHEN and SYDVKM. CDR3 in amino acids: CASRVIGTGGGEQFF. The CDR3 DNA, read in part, is TGTGCCAGCAGAGTCATCGGGACAGGGGGCGGTGAG.

To note about this clone: With the read ending 3 residues before the CDR3 end, the germline J gene is used to fill in that end. The J gene is TRBJ2-5, the V gene TRBV10-1; 10 nucleotides align to TRBD2. Germline assignment: CDR1 WNHNN and CDR2 SYGVQD (reference sequence). The CDR3 sequence is 16 residues long. The ends lost 3 bases at V and 5 bases at J; junction bases unmatched: 9. This CDR3 reads CASSEVSSGSQETQYF. The CDR3 DNA, read in part, is TGCGCCAGCAGTGAAGTGTCTAGCGGGAGCCAGGAGACC.

Of note for this clone: The CDR3 goes on 3 residues after the read ends, and that part is filled in from the germline J gene. This chain connects TRBV28 to TRBJ1-1; D is possibly TRBD1 (6 bases). The CDR3 extends over 12 amino acids. Germline V lookup: CDR1 MDHEN, CDR2 SYDVKM. Partial CDR3 DNA: TGTGCCAGCAGTTTCGGACAGCGCGAA. Its protein product is CASSFGQRE. The complete CDR3 reads CASSFGQREAFF.

Details on this clone: The DNA ends 3 residues before the CDR3 does, and the rest of the CDR3 is filled in from the germline J gene. The V call is TRBV14, the J call TRBJ1-2; no clear D gene. Germline lookup yields CDR1 SGHDN and CDR2 FVKESK. The V end was cut by 0 bases, the J end by 1 base, with 3 bases between. CDR3 length: 13 residues. The CDR3 spells CASSQDINYGYTF. The DNA read from the CDR3 is TGTGCCAGCAGCCAAGATATTAACTATGGC.

The CDR3 region is CSVVALNRGPRSPDTQYF. The sequenced CDR3 bases are TGCAGCGTTGTGGCCTTAAACAGGGGGCCCCGATCCCCCGATACG. The chain uses TRBV29-1 and TRBJ2-3, with 9 positions matching TRBD1. The read ends 3 residues before the CDR3 terminus; that terminus is restored from the germline J gene. The V gene's germline CDR1 is SQVTM and CDR2 ANQGSEA. Trimming removed 4 bases from V and 6 bases from J; junction bases left unmatched: 20. This CDR3 spans 18 amino acids.

Turning to this clone: A read error may produce the germline difference seen at one junction end. The read ends 3 residues before the CDR3 terminus; that terminus is restored from the germline J gene. The chain recombines TRBV4-2 with TRBJ2-6; possible D gene TRBD1, 6 bases. Germline V lookup: CDR1 LGHNA, CDR2 YNFKEQ. The CDR3 contains 16 residues. The sequenced part of the CDR3 DNA is TGCGCCAGCAGCCAAGAAGGGGGACGGGGGGCCAACGTC. Its translation: CASSQEGGRGANV. The complete CDR3 sequence is CASSQEGGRGANVLTF.

Remarks on this clone: From the germline J gene comes the end of the CDR3, since the read stops 3 residues before it. This chain uses TRBV19 with TRBJ1-2; 9 nucleotides match TRBD1. The CDR3 is 15 residues long. The V and J ends lost 3 bases and 1 base, in that order; junction bases with no gene match: 3. Per germline, CDR1 LNHDA and CDR2 SQIVND (reference sequence). The CDR3: CASSMWTGDNYGYTF. CDR3 bases read: TGTGCCAGTAGTATGTGGACAGGGGATAACTATGGC.

A word on this clone: The observed sequence ends 3 residues before the CDR3 terminus, with the missing tail filled in from the germline J gene. The V gene is TRBV24-1, the J gene TRBJ2-5, with 7 nucleotides matching TRBD2. This CDR3 contains 13 residues. CDR1 KGHDR and CDR2 SFDVKD come from the germline V gene. V shed 4 bases and J 5 bases; nucleotides not matched to a gene: 3. CDR3 DNA (partial): TGTGCCACCAGTGAAGCGGGACGGGAGACC. As protein: CATSEAGRET. The complete CDR3 protein is CATSEAGRETQYF.

On this clone itself: The DNA ends 3 residues before the CDR3 does, and the rest of the CDR3 is filled in from the germline J gene. The J gene is TRBJ1-6, the V gene TRBV19, with 9 positions matching TRBD1. There are 15 residues in the CDR3. V shed 6 bases and J 8 bases; nucleotides not matched to a gene: 8. Looked up from germline, CDR1 is LNHDA and CDR2 is SQIVND (reference sequence). CDR3 region: CASRHRGPGDSPLHF. Partial CDR3 DNA: TGTGCCAGTAGACACAGGGGGCCCGGGGATTCACCC. The full variable domain, completed using reference TRBV19 and TRBJ1-6, is DGGITQSPKYLFRKEGQNVTLSCEQNLNHDAMYWYRQDPGQGLRLIYYSQIVNDFQKGDIAEGYSVSREKKESFPLTVTSAQKNPTAFYLCASRHRGPGDSPLHFGNGTRLTVT.

Of note for this clone: The read finishes 3 residues shy of the CDR3 end, and the germline J gene is used to complete it. This sequence joins TRBV29-1 and TRBJ1-4, with a weak D call TRBD1 (6 bases). Trimming shortened V by 4 bases and J by 0 bases, and 12 bases separated the two germline ends. The CDR3 has 15 amino acids. The V gene's germline CDR1 is SQVTM and CDR2 ANQGSEA. The CDR3 here is CSVAGGLATNEKLFF. The CDR3 DNA, read in part, is TGCAGCGTTGCCGGGGGGCTGGCAACTAATGAAAAA.

The CDR3 DNA, read in part, is TGTGCCAGTAGTATGGGGGGGAACACCGGGGAG. The encoded protein is CASSMGGNTGE. From start to end, the CDR3 is CASSMGGNTGELFF. The chain employs TRBV19 and TRBJ2-2; D may be TRBD2 (6 bases). Coverage ceases 3 residues before the CDR3 finishes, and the germline J gene fills in the end. Germline V CDR1 and CDR2: LNHDA, SQIVND (reference sequence). This CDR3 contains 14 residues. V was pared by 3 bases and J by 1 base, with 6 bases between.

A remark on this clone: The sequenced fragment ends 3 residues before the CDR3 boundary, so the rest is inferred from the germline J gene. This chain links TRBV5-1 with TRBJ2-1, with 12 bases matching TRBD1. Germline V CDR1 and CDR2: SGHRS, YFSETQ. This CDR3 is built from 16 residues. J lost 6 bases, V lost 4 bases, and 8 bases had no gene match. CDR3 DNA, as far as it was read: TGCGCCAGCAGCCCCCCGGGACAGGGGGCTACCAATGAG. This encodes CASSPPGQGATNE. The entire CDR3 protein reads CASSPPGQGATNEQFF.

With respect to this clone: The CDR3 end is not reached by the read, which stops 3 residues before it; the germline J gene fills it in. The gene calls are TRBV20-1 and TRBJ1-5, with TRBD1 as a possible D gene (6 bases). CDR1 and CDR2 (germline): DFQATT, SNEGSKA (reference sequence). The CDR3 loop spans 16 amino acids. V lost 1 base and J 8 bases, leaving 21 bases between the germline ends. Partial CDR3 DNA: TGCAGTGCTAGAGCCGGGGGGCAGGATCTTAAGGAGCCC. Translation: CSARAGGQDLKEP. The complete CDR3 sequence is CSARAGGQDLKEPQHF.

As to this clone: Sequencing ends 3 residues short of the CDR3 end; the germline J gene provides the rest. The chain employs TRBV7-8 and TRBJ1-1; 7 bases align to TRBD1. The germline V gene has CDR1 SGHVS and CDR2 FQNEAQ. CDR3 length equals 13 residues. V trimming: 8 bases; J trimming: 1 base; junction bases outside the gene matches: 4. This CDR3 reads CASAGQPNTEAFF. The CDR3 bases that were read are TGTGCCAGCGCGGGACAGCCGAACACTGAA.

In regard to this clone: The read halts 3 residues ahead of the CDR3 end, with the missing end drawn from the germline J gene. The chain is built from TRBV27 and TRBJ1-2; D remains ambiguous. Deletions cut 4 bases from V and 4 bases from J, with 16 bases between. The CDR3 spans 15 residues. CDR1 and CDR2 from the germline V gene are MNHEY and SMNVEV (reference sequence). This chain's CDR3 is CASSWSVTSRYGYTF. Partial CDR3 DNA: TGTGCCAGCAGTTGGTCGGTCACGTCCCGCTATGGC.

On this clone: The read stops 3 residues short of the end of the CDR3; the missing end is completed from the germline J gene. V gene TRBV14 combines with J gene TRBJ2-5, with unresolved D. The V and J ends lost 4 bases and 5 bases respectively, with 8 bases between them. The CDR3 sequence is 12 residues long. Germline CDR1 is SGHDN and CDR2 is FVKESK. CDR3 region: CASSRSRETQYF. Partial CDR3 DNA: TGTGCCAGCAGCCGATCGCGCGAGACC. The complete variable domain, with remaining parts taken from reference TRBV14 and TRBJ2-5, reads EAGVTQFPSHSVIEKGQTVTLRCDPISGHDNLYWYRRVMGKEIKFLLHFVKESKQDESGMPNNRFLAERTGGTYSTLKVQPAELEDSGVYFCASSRSRETQYFGPGTRLLVL.